The present TCR beta chain was sequenced within a study of T-cell memory formation after mild COVID-19. In the study overall: TCR clusters were largely donor specific. General study points: The authors left the SARS-CoV-2 specificity of second-wave clones peaking on day 37 unconfirmed. Memory from before infection featured some responding clones, which suggests cross-reactive memory joined. Clones which contracted sat mainly in CM and EM if CD4+, and in EMRA if CD8+.

TCRdb called the 5' RACE reads again in MiXCR, with one record for every CDR3 protein. The repertoire includes tens of thousands of distinct CDR3 sequences, less than 8% of them detected once, and about 0.8% sits in the top ten. Worth noting for this clonotype: Its antigen is still unknown.

Trimming cost V 5 bases and J 4 bases; bases outside gene matches: 7. From germline, CDR1 is SGHNT and CDR2 YENEEA. The CDR3 length is 14 residues. Specimen: PBMCs or a T cell subset sorted from them (not recorded which). The chain links TRBV11-3 to TRBJ2-7, with 8 bases lining up with TRBD1. This TCR was sampled from an adult who had mild COVID-19 (a few samples of this study predate the infection). Cell type and time point are not known. For the CDR3, the DNA is TGTGCCAGCAGCAGCGGACAGGGCAAGTACGAGCAGTACTTC. Translating it yields CASSSGQGKYEQYF.